A selection of T cell receptor beta chains follows, all from one sample in a study of blood T cell repertoires in COVID-19. The assay was immunoSEQ multiplex PCR, and TCRdb's table has in-frame clones only and misses some. The sample has around 250,000 clones; around 82% are singletons. Sequencing was performed on peripheral blood. All receptors come from a man older than 75 with acute or convalescent COVID-19. The CDR3 runs from the conserved cysteine through the conserved F or W.

j_gene: TRBJ1-2
v_gene: TRBV6-1
CDR3aa: CASSEARPLQGSNYGYTF

j_gene: TRBJ2-7
v_gene: TRBV28
CDR3aa: CASSRDRALNEQYF

j_gene: TRBJ2-1
v_gene: TRBV5-1
CDR3aa: CASSLERGQGLLNEQFF

j_gene: TRBJ1-2
v_gene: TRBV30
CDR3aa: CAWISGGRNYGYTF

j_gene: TRBJ2-5
v_gene: TRBV7-3
CDR3aa: CASSRRGGTETQYF

j_gene: TRBJ2-7
v_gene: TRBV6-1
CDR3aa: CASSDQNYEQYF

j_gene: TRBJ2-3
v_gene: TRBV6-1
CDR3aa: CASSESAAVAGTDTQYF

j_gene: TRBJ1-5
v_gene: TRBV5-6
CDR3aa: CASSLQGTRPQHF

j_gene: TRBJ2-7
v_gene: TRBV27
CDR3aa: CASSRIGIGGSYEQYF

j_gene: TRBJ1-1
v_gene: TRBV5-1
CDR3aa: CASSLGQDFAEAFF

j_gene: TRBJ1-4
v_gene: TRBV29-1
CDR3aa: CSVAGPNEKLFF

j_gene: TRBJ2-3
v_gene: TRBV28
CDR3aa: CASSLSEPGLGAQYF

j_gene: TRBJ1-1
v_gene: TRBV19
CDR3aa: CASSPALVGARDTEAFF

j_gene: TRBJ1-5
v_gene: TRBV2
CDR3aa: CASSAGQASNQPQHF

j_gene: TRBJ2-2
v_gene: TRBV4-2
CDR3aa: CASDKRGDTGELFF

j_gene: TRBJ1-4
v_gene: TRBV7-9
CDR3aa: CASSHREIGSKLFF

j_gene: TRBJ2-7
v_gene: TRBV24-1
CDR3aa: CATSDLPRSGQGAYEQYF

j_gene: TRBJ2-1
v_gene: TRBV11-2
CDR3aa: CASRNPGQYNEQFF

j_gene: TRBJ2-2
v_gene: TRBV24-1
CDR3aa: CATSGAGTITGELFF

j_gene: TRBJ1-5
v_gene: TRBV2
CDR3aa: CASGQGGGQPQHF

j_gene: TRBJ2-7
v_gene: TRBV3-1/TRBV3-2
CDR3aa: CASSHGGGTYEQYF

j_gene: TRBJ1-5
v_gene: TRBV19
CDR3aa: CASSIDWPGIDGQPQHF

j_gene: TRBJ1-2
v_gene: TRBV14
CDR3aa: CASSPVRGWAYGYTF

j_gene: TRBJ2-7
v_gene: TRBV3-1/TRBV3-2
CDR3aa: CASSPCSGQGCEQYF

j_gene: TRBJ2-5
v_gene: TRBV27
CDR3aa: CASRSALAGDAETQYF

j_gene: TRBJ1-4
v_gene: TRBV28
CDR3aa: CASSSPTGDLEKLFF

j_gene: TRBJ1-3
v_gene: TRBV5-1
CDR3aa: CASSDRAVGNTIYF

j_gene: TRBJ1-3
v_gene: TRBV29-1
CDR3aa: CSVADIGNTIYF

j_gene: TRBJ1-2
v_gene: TRBV28
CDR3aa: CASSVPGQPWGYTF

j_gene: TRBJ2-7
v_gene: TRBV19
CDR3aa: CASQDRGGYEQYF